The source of this T cell receptor (beta chain) is a study of beta chain features in type 1 diabetes. Points on this clone: Its antigen is not identified.

Study conclusions and caveats: At VDJ recombination sites, type 1 diabetes patients had fewer insertions and more deleted nucleotides.

All of the isolated RNA was reverse transcribed, so expressed TCRB transcripts were sequenced. The assay was immunoSEQ multiplex PCR, and TCRdb's table has in-frame clones only and misses some. The profile shows roughly 500,000 clones, roughly 31% of them singletons. Sampling consisted of one heparinised blood draw per donor, averaging about 116 mL. In germline, CDR1 is SGHRS, CDR2 YFSETQ. CDR3 length equals 17 residues. V gave up 0 bases and J gave up 4 bases, with 17 bases separating them. This clonotype was obtained from a man younger than 35 in good health. V gene TRBV5-1 combines with J gene TRBJ2-1; D tentatively fits TRBD1 or TRBD2 (5 bases each). Sequenced: naive CD4+ T cells from blood. CDR3 amino acids: CASSLARAGAGYNEQFF. The DNA for the CDR3 is TGCGCCAGCAGCTTGGCCAGGGCGGGCGCAGGGTACAATGAGCAGTTCTTC.